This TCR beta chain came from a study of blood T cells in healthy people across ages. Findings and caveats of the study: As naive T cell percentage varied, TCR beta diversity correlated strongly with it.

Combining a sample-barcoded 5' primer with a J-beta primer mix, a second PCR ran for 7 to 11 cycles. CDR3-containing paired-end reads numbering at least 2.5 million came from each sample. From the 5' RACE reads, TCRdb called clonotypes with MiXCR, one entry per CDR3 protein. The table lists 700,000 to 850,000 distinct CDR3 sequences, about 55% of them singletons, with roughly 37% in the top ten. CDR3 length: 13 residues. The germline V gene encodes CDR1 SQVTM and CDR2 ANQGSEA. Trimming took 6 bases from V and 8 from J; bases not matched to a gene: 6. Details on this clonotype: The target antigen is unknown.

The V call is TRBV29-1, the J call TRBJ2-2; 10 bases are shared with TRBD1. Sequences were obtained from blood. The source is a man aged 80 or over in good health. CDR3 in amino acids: CSVRQGASGELFF. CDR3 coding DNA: TGCAGCGTGCGACAGGGGGCATCAGGGGAGCTGTTTTTT.